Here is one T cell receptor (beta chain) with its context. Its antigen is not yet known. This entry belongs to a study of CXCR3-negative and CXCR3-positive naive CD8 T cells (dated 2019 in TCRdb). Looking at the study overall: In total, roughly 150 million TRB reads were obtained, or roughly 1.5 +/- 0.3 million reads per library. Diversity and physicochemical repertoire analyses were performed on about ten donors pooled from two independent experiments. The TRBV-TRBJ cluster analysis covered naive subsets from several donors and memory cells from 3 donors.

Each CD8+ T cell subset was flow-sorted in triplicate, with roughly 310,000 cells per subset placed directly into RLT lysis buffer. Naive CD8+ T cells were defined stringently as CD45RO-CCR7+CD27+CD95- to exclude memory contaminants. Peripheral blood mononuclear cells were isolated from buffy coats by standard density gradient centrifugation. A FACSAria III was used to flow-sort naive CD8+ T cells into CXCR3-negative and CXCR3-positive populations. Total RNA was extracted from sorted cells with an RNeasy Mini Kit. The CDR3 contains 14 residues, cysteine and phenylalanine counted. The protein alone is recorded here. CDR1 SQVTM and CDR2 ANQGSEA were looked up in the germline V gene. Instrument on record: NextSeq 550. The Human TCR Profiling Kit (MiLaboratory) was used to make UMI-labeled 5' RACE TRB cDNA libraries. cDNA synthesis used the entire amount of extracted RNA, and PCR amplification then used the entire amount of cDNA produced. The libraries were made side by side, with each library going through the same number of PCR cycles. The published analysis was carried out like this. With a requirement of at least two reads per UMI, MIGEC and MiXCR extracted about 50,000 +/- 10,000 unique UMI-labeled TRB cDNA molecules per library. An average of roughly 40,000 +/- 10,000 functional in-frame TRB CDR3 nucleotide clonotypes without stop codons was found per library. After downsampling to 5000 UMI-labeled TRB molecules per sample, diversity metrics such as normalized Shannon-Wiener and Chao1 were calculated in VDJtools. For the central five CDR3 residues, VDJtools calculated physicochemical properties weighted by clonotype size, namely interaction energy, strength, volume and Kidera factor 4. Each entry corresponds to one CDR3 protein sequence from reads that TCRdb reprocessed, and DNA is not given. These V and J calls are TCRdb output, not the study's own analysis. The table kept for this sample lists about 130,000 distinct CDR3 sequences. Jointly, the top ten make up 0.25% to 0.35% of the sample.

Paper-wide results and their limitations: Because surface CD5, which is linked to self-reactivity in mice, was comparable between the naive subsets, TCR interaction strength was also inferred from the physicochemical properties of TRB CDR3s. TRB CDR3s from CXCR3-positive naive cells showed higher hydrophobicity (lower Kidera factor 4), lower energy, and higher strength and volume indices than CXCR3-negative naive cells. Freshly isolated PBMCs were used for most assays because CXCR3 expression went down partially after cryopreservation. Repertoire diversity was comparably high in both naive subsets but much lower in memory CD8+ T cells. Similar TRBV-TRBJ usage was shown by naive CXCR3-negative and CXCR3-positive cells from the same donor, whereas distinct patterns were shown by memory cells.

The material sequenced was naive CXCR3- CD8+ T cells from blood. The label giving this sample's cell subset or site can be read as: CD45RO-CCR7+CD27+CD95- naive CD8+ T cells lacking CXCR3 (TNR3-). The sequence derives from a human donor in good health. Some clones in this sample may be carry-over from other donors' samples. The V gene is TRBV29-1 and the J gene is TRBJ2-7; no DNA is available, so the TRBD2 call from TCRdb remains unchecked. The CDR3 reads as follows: CSVGGEANTYEQYF.